What follows are 2 T cell receptor beta chains derived from one specimen sequenced in a study of blood T cells in healthy people across ages. For the second PCR, which ran for 7 to 11 cycles, a sample-barcoded 5' primer and a J-beta primer mix were used. TCRdb recomputed calls from the 5' RACE reads with MiXCR, one row per CDR3 protein. In the table there are hundreds of thousands of distinct CDR3 sequences, approximately 44% of which are singletons. The material sequenced was blood. Receptors were obtained from a man aged 55 to 69 in good health.

This chain connects TRBV4-1 to TRBJ2-1, with 10 bases aligning to TRBD2. The CDR3 totals 15 residues. J gave up 15 bases and V 0 bases, and 11 bases lay outside the gene matches. CDR1 is MGHRA and CDR2 is YSYEKL in the germline V gene. The CDR3 nucleotides read TGCGCCAGCAGCCAAGACAACAGCGGGAGGGCCTCTAGGTTCTTC. It is translated as CASSQDNSGRASRFF.

In this sample, this clonotype turned up a few times. The chain links TRBV5-1 to TRBJ1-6; TRBD1 agrees at 10 bases. There are 14 residues in the CDR3. CDR1 is SGHRS, CDR2 YFSETQ, per germline. V lost 2 bases, J lost 9 bases, and 2 bases stayed unmatched. CDR3 region: CASSLRDRGSPLHF. CDR3 nucleotides: TGCGCCAGCAGCTTACGGGACAGGGGTTCACCCCTCCACTTT. The variable domain in full, with the rest retrieved from reference TRBV5-1 and TRBJ1-6, is KAGVTQTPRYLIKTRGQQVTLSCSPISGHRSVSWYQQTPGQGLQFLFEYFSETQRNKGNFPGRFSGRQFSNSRSEMNVSTLELGDSALYLCASSLRDRGSPLHFGNGTRLTVT.